A single TCR beta chain is shown here with its context. Its antigen is as yet unknown. The data are from a study of beta chain features in type 1 diabetes. Across the study: Healthy donors and patients showed comparable age, gender and cell yields. Investigators examined more than 90 million sorted cells across all samples.

Via the markers CD45RO/CCR7/CD25/CD127/CD95/CD27, stem cell-like memory, regulatory, central memory and naive CD4+ cells were sorted. Investigators reverse transcribed all isolated RNA, so they sequenced expressed TCRB transcripts. Data came from immunoSEQ multiplex PCR; TCRdb stores just in-frame clones and leaves some out. Altogether 300,000 to 350,000 clones are present, roughly 13% being singletons, with the ten largest covering approximately 0.016%. V lost 1 base and J 7 bases, leaving 17 bases between the germline ends. Germline loops: CDR1 MGHDK, CDR2 SYGVNS. The length of the CDR3 is 16 residues. Whole-study results and caveats: Insertion counts at VDJ junctions were lower in type 1 diabetes patients, who also showed more deletions there. A moderate, significant TCRB CDR3 shortening appeared in type 1 diabetes across four CD4+ subsets.

The sequence was obtained from a woman aged 18-29 years with type 1 diabetes. Sequencing input: naive CD4+ T cells from blood. This chain uses TRBV25-1 with TRBJ2-1, with a possible D match to TRBD1 (6 bases). CDR3 loop: CASSEFGDTLGNEQFF. CDR3 coding DNA: TGTGCCAGCAGTGAATTCGGGGACACGCTGGGGAATGAGCAGTTCTTC. The whole variable domain, filled in from reference TRBV25-1 and TRBJ2-1, reads EADIYQTPRYLVIGTGKKITLECSQTMGHDKMYWYQQDPGMELHLIHYSYGVNSTEKGDLSSESTVSRIRTEHFPLTLESARPSHTSQYLCASSEFGDTLGNEQFFGPGTRLTVL.